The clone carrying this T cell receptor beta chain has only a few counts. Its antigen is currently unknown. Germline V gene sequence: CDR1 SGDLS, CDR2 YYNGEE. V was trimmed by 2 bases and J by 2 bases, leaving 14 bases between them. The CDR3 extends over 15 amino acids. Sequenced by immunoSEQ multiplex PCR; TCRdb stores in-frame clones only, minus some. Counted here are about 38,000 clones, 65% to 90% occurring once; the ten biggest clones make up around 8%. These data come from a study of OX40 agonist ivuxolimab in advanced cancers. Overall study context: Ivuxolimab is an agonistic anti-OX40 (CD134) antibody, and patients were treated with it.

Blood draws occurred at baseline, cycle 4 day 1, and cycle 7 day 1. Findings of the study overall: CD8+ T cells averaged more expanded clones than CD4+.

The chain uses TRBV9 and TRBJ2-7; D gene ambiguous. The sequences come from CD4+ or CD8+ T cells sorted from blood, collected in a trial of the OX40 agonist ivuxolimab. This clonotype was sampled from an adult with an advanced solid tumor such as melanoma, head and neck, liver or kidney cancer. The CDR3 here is CASSVNSAETYEQYF. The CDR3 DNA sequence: TGTGCCAGCAGCGTTAACTCGGCCGAAACCTACGAGCAGTACTTC.